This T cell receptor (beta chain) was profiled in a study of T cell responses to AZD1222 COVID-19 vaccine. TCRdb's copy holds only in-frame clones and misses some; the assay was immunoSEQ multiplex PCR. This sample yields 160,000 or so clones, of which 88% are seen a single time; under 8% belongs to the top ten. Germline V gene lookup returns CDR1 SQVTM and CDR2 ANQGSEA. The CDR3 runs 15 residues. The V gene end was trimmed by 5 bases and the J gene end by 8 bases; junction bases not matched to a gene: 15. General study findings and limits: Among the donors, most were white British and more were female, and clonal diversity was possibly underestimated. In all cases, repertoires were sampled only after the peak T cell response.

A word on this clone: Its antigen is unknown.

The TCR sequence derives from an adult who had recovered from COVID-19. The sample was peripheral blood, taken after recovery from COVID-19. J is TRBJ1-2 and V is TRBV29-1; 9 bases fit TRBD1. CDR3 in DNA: TGCAGCGTTCATACGCCTCCCGGACAGGGGTTCGGCTACACCTTC. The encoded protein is CSVHTPPGQGFGYTF. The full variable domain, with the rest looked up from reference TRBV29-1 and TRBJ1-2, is SAVISQKPSRDICQRGTSLTIQCQVDSQVTMMFWYRQQPGQSLTLIATANQGSEATYESGFVIDKFPISRPNLTFSTLTVSNMSPEDSSIYLCSVHTPPGQGFGYTFGSGTRLTVV.